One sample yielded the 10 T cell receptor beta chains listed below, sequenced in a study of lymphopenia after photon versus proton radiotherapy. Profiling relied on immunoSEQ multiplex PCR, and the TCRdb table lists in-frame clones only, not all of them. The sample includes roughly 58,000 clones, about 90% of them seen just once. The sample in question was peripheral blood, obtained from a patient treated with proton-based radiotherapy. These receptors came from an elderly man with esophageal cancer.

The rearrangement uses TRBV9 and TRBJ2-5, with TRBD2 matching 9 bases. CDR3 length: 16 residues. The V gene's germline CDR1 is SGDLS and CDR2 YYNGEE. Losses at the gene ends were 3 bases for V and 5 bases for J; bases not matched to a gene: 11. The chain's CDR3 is CASSAGELAGLETQYF. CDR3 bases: TGTGCCAGCAGCGCTGGAGAGCTAGCGGGGTTGGAGACCCAGTACTTC.

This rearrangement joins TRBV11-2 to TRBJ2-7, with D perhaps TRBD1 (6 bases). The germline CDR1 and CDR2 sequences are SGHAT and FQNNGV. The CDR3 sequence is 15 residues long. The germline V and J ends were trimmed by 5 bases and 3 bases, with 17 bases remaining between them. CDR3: CASSRLGGRGYEQYF. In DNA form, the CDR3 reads TGTGCCAGCAGCCGACTCGGCGGCAGGGGCTACGAGCAGTACTTC. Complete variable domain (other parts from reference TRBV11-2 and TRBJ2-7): EAGVAQSPRYKIIEKRQSVAFWCNPISGHATLYWYQQILGQGPKLLIQFQNNGVVDDSQLPKDRFSAERLKGVDSTLKIQPAKLEDSAVYLCASSRLGGRGYEQYFGPGTRLTVT.

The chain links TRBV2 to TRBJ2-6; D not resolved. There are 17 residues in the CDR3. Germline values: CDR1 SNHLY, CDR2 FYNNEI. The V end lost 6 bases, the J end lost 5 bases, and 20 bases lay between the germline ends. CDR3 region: CASRRTGLARRANVLTF. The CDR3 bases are TGTGCCAGCAGGCGGACGGGCTTGGCGCGGAGGGCCAACGTCCTGACTTTC.

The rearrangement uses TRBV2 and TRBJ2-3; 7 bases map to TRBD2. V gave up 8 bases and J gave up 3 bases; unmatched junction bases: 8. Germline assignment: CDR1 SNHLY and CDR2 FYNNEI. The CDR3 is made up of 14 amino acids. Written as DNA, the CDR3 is TGTGCCAGCTCGGCGGGGGTAGCGACAGATACGCAGTATTTT. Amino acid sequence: CASSAGVATDTQYF.

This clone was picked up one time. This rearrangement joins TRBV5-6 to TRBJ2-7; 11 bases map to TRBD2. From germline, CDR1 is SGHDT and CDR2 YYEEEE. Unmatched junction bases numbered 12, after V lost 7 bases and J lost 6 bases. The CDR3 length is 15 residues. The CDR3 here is CASLLLAGGLGEQYF. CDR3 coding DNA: TGTGCCAGCCTCCTATTAGCGGGAGGGCTCGGCGAGCAGTACTTC.

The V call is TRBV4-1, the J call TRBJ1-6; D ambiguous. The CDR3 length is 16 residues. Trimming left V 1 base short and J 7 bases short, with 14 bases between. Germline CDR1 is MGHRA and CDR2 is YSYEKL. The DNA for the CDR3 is TGCGCCAGCAGCCAAGCCCCTGGAACTATCAATTCACCCCTCCACTTT. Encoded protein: CASSQAPGTINSPLHF.

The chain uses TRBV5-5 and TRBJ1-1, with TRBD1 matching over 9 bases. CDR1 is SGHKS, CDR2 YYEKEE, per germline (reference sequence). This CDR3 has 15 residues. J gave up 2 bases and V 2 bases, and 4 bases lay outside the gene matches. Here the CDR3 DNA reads TGTGCCAGCAGCTTACCGGGACAGGGTAACACTGAAGCTTTCTTT. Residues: CASSLPGQGNTEAFF.

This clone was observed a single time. CDR3 in DNA: TGTGCCAGCAGCTCATCAGGGTACTATGGCTACACCTTC. Residues: CASSSSGYYGYTF. The chain is built from TRBV5-6 and TRBJ1-2; D is possibly TRBD1 (5 bases). Germline-derived CDR1 and CDR2 are SGHDT and YYEEEE. This CDR3 is built from 13 residues. Trimming pared 3 bases from V and 3 bases from J, leaving 9 bases between.

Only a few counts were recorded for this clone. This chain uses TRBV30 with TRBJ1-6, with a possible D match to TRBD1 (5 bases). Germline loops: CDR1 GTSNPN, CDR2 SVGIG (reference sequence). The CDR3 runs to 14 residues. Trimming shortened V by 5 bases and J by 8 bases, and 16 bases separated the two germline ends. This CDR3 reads CAWGGTSWDSPLHF. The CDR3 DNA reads TGTGCCTGGGGGGGGACTTCATGGGATTCACCCCTCCACTTT.

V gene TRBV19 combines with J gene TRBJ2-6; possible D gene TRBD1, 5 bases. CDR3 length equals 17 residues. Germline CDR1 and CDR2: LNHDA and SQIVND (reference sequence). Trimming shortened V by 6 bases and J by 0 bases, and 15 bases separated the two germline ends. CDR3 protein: CASRTRAVRSGANVLTF. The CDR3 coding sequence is TGTGCCAGTAGGACCAGGGCTGTTCGCTCTGGGGCCAACGTCCTGACTTTC.